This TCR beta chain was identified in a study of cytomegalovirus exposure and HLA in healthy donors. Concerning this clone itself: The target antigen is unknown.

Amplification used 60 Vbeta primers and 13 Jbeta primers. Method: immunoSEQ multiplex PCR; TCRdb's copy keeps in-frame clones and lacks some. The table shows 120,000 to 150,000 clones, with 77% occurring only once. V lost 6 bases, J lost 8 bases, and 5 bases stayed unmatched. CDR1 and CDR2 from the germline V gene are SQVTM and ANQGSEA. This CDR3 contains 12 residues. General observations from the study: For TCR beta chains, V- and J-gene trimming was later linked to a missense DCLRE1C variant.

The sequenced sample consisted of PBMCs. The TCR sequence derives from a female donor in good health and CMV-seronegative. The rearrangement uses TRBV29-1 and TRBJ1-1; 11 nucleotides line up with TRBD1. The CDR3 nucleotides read TGCAGCGTGCGGACAGGGGGCCTCGAAGCTTTCTTT. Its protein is CSVRTGGLEAFF.